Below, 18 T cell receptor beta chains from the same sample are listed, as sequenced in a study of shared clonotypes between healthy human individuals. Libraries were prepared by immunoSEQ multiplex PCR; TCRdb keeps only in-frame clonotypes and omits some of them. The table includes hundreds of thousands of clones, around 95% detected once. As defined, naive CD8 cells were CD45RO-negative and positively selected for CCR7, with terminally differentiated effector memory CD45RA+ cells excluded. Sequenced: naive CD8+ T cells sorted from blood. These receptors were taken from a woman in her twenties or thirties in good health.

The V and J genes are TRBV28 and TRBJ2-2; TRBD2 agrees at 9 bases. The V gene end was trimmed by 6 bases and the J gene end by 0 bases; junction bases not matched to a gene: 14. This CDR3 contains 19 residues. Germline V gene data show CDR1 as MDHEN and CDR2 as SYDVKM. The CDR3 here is CASRWGASGAMTNTGELFF. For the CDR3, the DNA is TGTGCCAGCAGGTGGGGGGCTAGCGGGGCTATGACGAACACCGGGGAGCTGTTTTTT.

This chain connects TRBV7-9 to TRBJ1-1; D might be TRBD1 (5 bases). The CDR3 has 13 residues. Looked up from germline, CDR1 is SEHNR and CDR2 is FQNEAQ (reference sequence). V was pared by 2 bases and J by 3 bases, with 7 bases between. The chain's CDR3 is CASSLQGHTEAFF. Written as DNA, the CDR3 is TGTGCCAGCAGCTTACAGGGTCACACTGAAGCTTTCTTT. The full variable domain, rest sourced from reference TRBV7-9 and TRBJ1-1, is DTGVSQNPRHKITKRGQNVTFRCDPISEHNRLYWYRQTLGQGPEFLTYFQNEAQLEKSRLLSDRFSAERPKGSFSTLEIQRTEQGDSAMYLCASSLQGHTEAFFGQGTRLTVV.

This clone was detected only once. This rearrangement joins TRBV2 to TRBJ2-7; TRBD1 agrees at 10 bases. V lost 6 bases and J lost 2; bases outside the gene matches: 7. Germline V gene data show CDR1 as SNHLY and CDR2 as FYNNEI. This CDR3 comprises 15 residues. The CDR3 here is CASRRGQGIPYEQYF. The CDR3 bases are TGTGCCAGCAGGAGGGGACAGGGGATACCCTACGAGCAGTACTTC.

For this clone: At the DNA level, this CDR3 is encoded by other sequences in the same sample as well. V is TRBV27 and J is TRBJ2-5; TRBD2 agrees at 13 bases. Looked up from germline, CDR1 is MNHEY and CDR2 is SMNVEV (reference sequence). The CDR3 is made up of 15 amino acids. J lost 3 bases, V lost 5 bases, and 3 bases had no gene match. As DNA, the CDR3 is TGTGCCAGCAGTCCGGGACTAGCGGGAAAAGAGACCCAGTACTTC. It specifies CASSPGLAGKETQYF.

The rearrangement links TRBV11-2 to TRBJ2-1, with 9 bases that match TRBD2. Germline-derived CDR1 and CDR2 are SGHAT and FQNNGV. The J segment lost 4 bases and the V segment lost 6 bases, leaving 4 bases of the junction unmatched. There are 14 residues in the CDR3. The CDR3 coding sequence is TGTGCCAGCAGTAATAGCGGGGGTTACAATGAGCAGTTCTTC. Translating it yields CASSNSGGYNEQFF. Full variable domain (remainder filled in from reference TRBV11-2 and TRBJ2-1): EAGVAQSPRYKIIEKRQSVAFWCNPISGHATLYWYQQILGQGPKLLIQFQNNGVVDDSQLPKDRFSAERLKGVDSTLKIQPAKLEDSAVYLCASSNSGGYNEQFFGPGTRLTVL.

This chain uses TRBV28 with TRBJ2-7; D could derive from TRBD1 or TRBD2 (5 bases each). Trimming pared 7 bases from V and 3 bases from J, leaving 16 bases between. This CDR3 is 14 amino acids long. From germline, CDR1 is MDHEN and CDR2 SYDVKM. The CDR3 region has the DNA TGTGCCAGCACCTCGGGACCCGGAATCTACGAGCAGTACTTC. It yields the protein CASTSGPGIYEQYF.

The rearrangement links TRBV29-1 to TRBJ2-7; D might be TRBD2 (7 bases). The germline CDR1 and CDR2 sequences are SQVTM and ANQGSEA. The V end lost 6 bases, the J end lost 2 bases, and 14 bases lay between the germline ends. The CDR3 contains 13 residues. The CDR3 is CSVRGGSTYEQYF. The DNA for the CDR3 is TGCAGCGTGAGGGGGGGTTCGACCTACGAGCAGTACTTC.

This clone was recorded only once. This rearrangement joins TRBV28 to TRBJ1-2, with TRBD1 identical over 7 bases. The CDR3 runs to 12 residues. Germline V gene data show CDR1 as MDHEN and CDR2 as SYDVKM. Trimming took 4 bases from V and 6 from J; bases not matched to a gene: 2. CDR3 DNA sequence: TGTGCCAGCAGTTACAGGGGCGATGGCTACACCTTC. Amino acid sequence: CASSYRGDGYTF.

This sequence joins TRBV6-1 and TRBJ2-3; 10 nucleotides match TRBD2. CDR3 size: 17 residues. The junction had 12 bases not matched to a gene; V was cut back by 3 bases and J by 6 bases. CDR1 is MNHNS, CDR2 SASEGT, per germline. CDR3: CASSEGSGGLLGDTQYF. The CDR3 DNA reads TGTGCCAGCAGTGAGGGTAGCGGGGGGCTTTTAGGTGATACGCAGTATTTT.

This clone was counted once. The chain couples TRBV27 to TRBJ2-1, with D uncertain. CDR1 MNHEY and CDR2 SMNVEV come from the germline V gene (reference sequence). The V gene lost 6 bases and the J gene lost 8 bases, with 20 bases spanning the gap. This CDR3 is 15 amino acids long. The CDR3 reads CASREIGRMIDEQFF. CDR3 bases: TGTGCCAGCAGGGAAATAGGGCGGATGATTGATGAGCAGTTCTTC.

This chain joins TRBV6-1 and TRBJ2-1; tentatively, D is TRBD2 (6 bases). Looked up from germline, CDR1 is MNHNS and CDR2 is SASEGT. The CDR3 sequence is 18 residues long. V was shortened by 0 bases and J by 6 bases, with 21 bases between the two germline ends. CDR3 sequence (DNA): TGTGCCAGCAGTGAAGCGCAACAAGGCGGGGAGTCCAGCAATGAGCAGTTCTTC. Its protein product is CASSEAQQGGESSNEQFF.

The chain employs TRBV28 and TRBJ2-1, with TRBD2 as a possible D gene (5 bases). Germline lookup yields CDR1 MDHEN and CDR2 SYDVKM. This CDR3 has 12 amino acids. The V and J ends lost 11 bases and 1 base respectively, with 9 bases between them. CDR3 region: CAHGKSYNEQFF. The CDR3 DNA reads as TGTGCCCACGGGAAGTCCTACAATGAGCAGTTCTTC.

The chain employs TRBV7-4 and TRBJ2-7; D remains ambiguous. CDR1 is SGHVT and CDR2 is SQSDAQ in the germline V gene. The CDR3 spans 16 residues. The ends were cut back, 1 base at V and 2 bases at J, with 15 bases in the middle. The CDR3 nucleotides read TGTGCCAGCAGCTTAGGTTGGCGCGGCTCTACCTACGAGCAGTACTTC. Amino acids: CASSLGWRGSTYEQYF.

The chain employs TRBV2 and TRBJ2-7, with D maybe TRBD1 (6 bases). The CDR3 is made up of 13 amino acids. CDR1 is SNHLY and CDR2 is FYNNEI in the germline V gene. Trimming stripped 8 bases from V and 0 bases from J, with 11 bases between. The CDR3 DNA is TGTGCCAGCGGAAGGGACACCTCCTACGAGCAGTACTTC. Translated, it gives CASGRDTSYEQYF. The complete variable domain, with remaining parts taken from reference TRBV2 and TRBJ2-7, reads EPEVTQTPSHQVTQMGQEVILRCVPISNHLYFYWYRQILGQKVEFLVSFYNNEISEKSEIFDDQFSVERPDGSNFTLKIRSTKLEDSAMYFCASGRDTSYEQYFGPGTRLTVT.

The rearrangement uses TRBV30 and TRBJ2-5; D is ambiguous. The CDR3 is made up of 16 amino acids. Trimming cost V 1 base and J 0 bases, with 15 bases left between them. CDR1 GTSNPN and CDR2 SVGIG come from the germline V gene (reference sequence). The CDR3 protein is CAWSGGRAQDQETQYF. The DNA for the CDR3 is TGTGCCTGGAGTGGAGGCCGGGCGCAGGACCAAGAGACCCAGTACTTC.

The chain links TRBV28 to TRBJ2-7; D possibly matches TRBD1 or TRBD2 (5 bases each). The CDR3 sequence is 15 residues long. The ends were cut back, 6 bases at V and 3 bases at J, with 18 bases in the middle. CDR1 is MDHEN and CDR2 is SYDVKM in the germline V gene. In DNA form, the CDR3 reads TGTGCCAGCAGGTCGGGGCACCGGTCCGTCTACGAGCAGTACTTC. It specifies CASRSGHRSVYEQYF.

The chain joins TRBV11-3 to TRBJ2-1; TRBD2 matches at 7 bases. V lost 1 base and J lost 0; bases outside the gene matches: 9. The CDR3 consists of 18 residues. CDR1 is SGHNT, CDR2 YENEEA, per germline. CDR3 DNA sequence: TGTGCCAGCAGCTTAGTTGCCCGCAGCGGGACCTCCTACAATGAGCAGTTCTTC. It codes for CASSLVARSGTSYNEQFF.

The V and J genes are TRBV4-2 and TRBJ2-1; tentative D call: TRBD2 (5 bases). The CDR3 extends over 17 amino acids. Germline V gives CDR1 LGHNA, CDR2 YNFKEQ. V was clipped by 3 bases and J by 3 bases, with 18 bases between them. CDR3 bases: TGTGCCAGCAGCCAGCCGCCTGATGGGGAGTTCTACAATGAGCAGTTCTTC. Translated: CASSQPPDGEFYNEQFF.